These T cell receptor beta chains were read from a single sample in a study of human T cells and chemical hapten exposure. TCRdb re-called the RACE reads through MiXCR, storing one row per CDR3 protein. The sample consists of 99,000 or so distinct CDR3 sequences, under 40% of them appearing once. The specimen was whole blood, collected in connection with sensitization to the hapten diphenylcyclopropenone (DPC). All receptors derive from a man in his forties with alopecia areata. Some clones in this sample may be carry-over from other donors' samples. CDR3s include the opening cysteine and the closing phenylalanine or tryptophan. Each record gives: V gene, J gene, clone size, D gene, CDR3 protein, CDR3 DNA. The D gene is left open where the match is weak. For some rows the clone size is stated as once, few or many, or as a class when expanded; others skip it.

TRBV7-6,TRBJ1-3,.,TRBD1,CASSQRQGSGNTIYF,TGTGCCAGCAGCCAGAGACAGGGCTCTGGAAACACCATATATTTT
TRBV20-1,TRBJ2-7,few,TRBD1,CSAPRQGAAYEQYF,TGCAGTGCGCCTCGACAGGGGGCGGCCTACGAGCAGTACTTC
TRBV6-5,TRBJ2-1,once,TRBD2,CASSSPGLAGGVEQFF,TGTGCCAGCAGTTCACCGGGACTAGCGGGTGGGGTTGAGCAGTTCTTC
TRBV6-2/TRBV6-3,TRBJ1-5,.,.,CASSWGQDNQPQHF,TGTGCCAGCAGTTGGGGACAAGATAATCAGCCCCAGCATTTT
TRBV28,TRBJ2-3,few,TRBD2,CASSPLAGGWFRDTQYF,TGTGCCAGCAGTCCCTTAGCGGGAGGGTGGTTTAGAGATACGCAGTATTTT
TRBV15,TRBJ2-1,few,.,CATSRVWLANEQFF,TGTGCCACCAGCAGAGTGTGGCTAGCCAATGAGCAGTTCTTC
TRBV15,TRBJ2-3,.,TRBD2,CATSPLLGGRGTDTQYF,TGTGCCACCAGCCCCCTCTTGGGCGGGAGAGGCACAGATACGCAGTATTTT
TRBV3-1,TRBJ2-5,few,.,CASSLVGPTIQETQYF,TGTGCCAGCAGCCTGGTCGGACCCACGATTCAAGAGACCCAGTACTTC
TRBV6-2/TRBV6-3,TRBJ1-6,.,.,CASSPGQAGVGNSPLHF,TGTGCCAGCAGCCCCGGACAAGCCGGTGTAGGCAATTCACCCCTCCACTTT
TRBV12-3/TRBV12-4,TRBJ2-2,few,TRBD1,CASSPRTGTNTGELFF,TGTGCCAGCAGTCCCAGGACAGGAACGAACACCGGGGAGCTGTTTTTT
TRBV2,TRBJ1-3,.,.,CASSEAGALGNTIYF,TGTGCCAGCAGTGAGGCCGGAGCTCTCGGAAACACCATATATTTT
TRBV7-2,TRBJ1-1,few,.,CASSYGSNTEAFF,TGTGCCAGCAGCTACGGCTCGAACACTGAAGCTTTCTTT
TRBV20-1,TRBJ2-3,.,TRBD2,CSASGLAGERDTQYF,TGCAGTGCTAGCGGACTAGCGGGAGAACGGGATACGCAGTATTTT
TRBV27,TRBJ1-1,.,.,CASSLSFRGTEAFF,TGTGCCAGCAGTTTATCGTTCCGGGGAACTGAAGCTTTCTTT
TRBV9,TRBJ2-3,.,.,CASSVRASTDTQYF,TGTGCCAGCAGCGTAAGGGCTAGCACAGATACGCAGTATTTT
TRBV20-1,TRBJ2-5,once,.,CSANGGVLETQYF,TGCAGTGCTAATGGGGGAGTATTGGAGACCCAGTACTTC
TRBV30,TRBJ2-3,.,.,CAAQTPGADTQYF,TGTGCCGCCCAGACCCCAGGGGCAGATACGCAGTATTTT
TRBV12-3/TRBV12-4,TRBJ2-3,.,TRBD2,CASSASGRAVDTQYF,TGTGCCAGCAGCGCTAGCGGGAGGGCCGTGGATACGCAGTATTTT
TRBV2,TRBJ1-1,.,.,CASTRPQWGTTEAFF,TGTGCCAGCACCCGGCCCCAGTGGGGGACCACTGAAGCTTTCTTT
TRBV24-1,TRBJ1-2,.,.,CATSDPFNYGYTF,TGTGCCACCAGTGATCCTTTTAACTATGGCTACACCTTC
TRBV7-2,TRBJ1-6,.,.,CASSPDRDSPLHF,TGTGCCAGCAGTCCCGACAGAGATTCACCCCTCCACTTT
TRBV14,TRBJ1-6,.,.,CASSQDLGSPLHF,TGTGCCAGCAGCCAAGATCTTGGATCACCCCTCCACTTT
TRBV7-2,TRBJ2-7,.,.,CASSSTGSYEQYF,TGTGCCAGCAGCTCTACCGGGAGCTACGAGCAGTACTTC
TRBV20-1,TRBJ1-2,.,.,CSARVAGIAGYTF,TGCAGTGCTAGGGTGGCGGGAATCGCTGGCTACACCTTC
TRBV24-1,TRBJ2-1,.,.,CATSGSRDEQFF,TGTGCCACCAGCGGCAGCCGCGATGAGCAGTTCTTC
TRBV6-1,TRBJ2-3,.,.,CASSETGPARDTQYF,TGTGCCAGCAGTGAAACGGGACCGGCCCGAGATACGCAGTATTTT
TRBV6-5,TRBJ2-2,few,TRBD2,CASRKGTSANTGELFF,TGTGCCAGCAGGAAGGGTACTAGCGCGAACACCGGGGAGCTGTTTTTT
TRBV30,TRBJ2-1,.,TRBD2,CAWSGGGVLNEQFF,TGTGCCTGGTCGGGTGGGGGGGTATTGAATGAGCAGTTCTTC
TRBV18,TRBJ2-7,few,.,CASSLSRGYEQYF,TGTGCCAGCTCTTTGAGCCGGGGGTACGAGCAGTACTTC
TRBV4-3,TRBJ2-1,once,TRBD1,CASSQGDRGTQPYNEQFF,TGCGCCAGCAGCCAAGGGGACAGGGGGACTCAACCGTACAATGAGCAGTTCTTC
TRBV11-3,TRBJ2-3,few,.,CASSSMGRALDTQYF,TGTGCCAGCAGCTCAATGGGACGGGCCCTAGATACGCAGTATTTT
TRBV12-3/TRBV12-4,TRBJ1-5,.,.,CASSLNQNQPQHF,TGTGCCAGCAGTTTGAACCAGAATCAGCCCCAGCATTTT
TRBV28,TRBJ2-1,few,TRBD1,CASSFPTDRDRGNNEQFF,TGTGCCAGCAGTTTCCCTACTGACCGGGACAGGGGAAATAATGAGCAGTTCTTC
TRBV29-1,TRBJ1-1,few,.,CSVGGGRTEAFF,TGCAGCGTCGGGGGCGGTAGGACTGAAGCTTTCTTT
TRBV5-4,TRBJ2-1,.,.,CASSLEGGSLEQFF,TGTGCCAGCAGCTTAGAGGGGGGATCTCTTGAGCAGTTCTTC
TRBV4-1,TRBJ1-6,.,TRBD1,CASSQGTGVNSPLHF,TGCGCCAGCAGCCAGGGGACAGGGGTAAATTCACCCCTCCACTTT
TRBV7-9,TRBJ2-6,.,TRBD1,CASRLQGAGANVLTF,TGTGCCAGCAGACTACAGGGGGCTGGGGCCAACGTCCTGACTTTC
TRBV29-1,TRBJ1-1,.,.,CSVYSRDGGSGEAFF,TGCAGCGTTTACTCGAGGGACGGAGGTAGTGGTGAAGCTTTCTTT
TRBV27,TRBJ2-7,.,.,CASSLGSGTYEQYF,TGTGCCAGCAGTCTAGGGTCCGGAACTTACGAGCAGTACTTC
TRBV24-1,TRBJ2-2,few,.,CATSSGLLGRELFF,TGTGCCACCAGCAGCGGGCTACTAGGGCGGGAGCTGTTTTTT
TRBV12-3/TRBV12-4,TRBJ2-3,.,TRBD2,CASRATGTTTDTQYF,TGTGCCAGCAGGGCGACCGGGACTACAACAGATACGCAGTATTTT
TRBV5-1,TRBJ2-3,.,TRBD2,CASSLVLAGADTQYF,TGCGCCAGCAGCTTGGTACTAGCGGGAGCAGATACGCAGTATTTT
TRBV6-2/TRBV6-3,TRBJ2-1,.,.,CASSRTGGGYNEQFF,TGTGCCAGCAGCCGCACAGGAGGAGGATACAATGAGCAGTTCTTC
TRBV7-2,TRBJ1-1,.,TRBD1,CASSLGTGSTEAFF,TGTGCCAGCAGCTTAGGGACAGGGAGCACTGAAGCTTTCTTT
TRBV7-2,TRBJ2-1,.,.,CASSRMGGEQFF,TGTGCCAGCAGTAGGATGGGGGGTGAGCAGTTCTTC
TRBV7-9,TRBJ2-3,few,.,CASRLDPPDTQYF,TGTGCCAGCAGATTGGACCCACCAGATACGCAGTATTTT
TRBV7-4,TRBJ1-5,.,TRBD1,CASSLLKGQSSNQPQHF,TGTGCCAGCAGCTTATTAAAGGGACAGAGTAGCAATCAGCCCCAGCATTTT
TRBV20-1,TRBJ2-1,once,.,CSARATSYNEQFF,TGCAGTGCTAGAGCAACTAGCTACAATGAGCAGTTCTTC
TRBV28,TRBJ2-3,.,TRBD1,CASSLTGALFTDTQYF,TGTGCCAGCAGTTTAACAGGGGCGCTTTTCACAGATACGCAGTATTTT
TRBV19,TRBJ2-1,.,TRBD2,CASSIGTSEGDEQFF,TGTGCCAGTAGTATAGGGACTAGCGAGGGTGATGAGCAGTTCTTC
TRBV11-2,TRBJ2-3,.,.,CASSLVGQPHTDTQYF,TGTGCCAGCAGCTTAGTCGGGCAGCCCCACACAGATACGCAGTATTTT
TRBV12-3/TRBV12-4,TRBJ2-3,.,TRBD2,CASRLGLAGVVTDTQYF,TGTGCCAGCAGGCTGGGACTAGCGGGAGTCGTCACAGATACGCAGTATTTT